This T cell receptor (beta chain) stems from a study of blood T cells in healthy people across ages. General observations from the study: TCR beta diversity per million T cells fell roughly linearly with age. Among long-lived donors, naive CD4+ cells were more numerous and diversity higher than in aged donors.

Note on this clonotype: Its antigen is not known.

CDR1 and CDR2 (germline): SGDLS, YYNGEE. This CDR3 has 13 residues. Trimming at V came to 0 bases and at J to 15 bases, leaving 7 bases not matched to a gene. Individuals who donated were healthy Caucasians from Russia aged roughly 6 to 90. A minimum of 5.5 micrograms of total RNA was extracted per sample. A second about 6 to 12 cycle PCR used barcoded and J-beta primers. TCRdb reanalysed the 5' RACE reads using MiXCR and keeps one entry per CDR3 protein. This repertoire shows 650,000 to 800,000 distinct CDR3 sequences, roughly 44% found once; its top ten account for about 21%. The sequence came from a man in his sixties in good health. The sequenced material came from blood. V usage is TRBV9 and J usage is TRBJ2-1; 9 nucleotides agree with TRBD2. The CDR3 here is CASSVDPAGLAFF. CDR3 coding DNA: TGTGCCAGCAGCGTAGATCCCGCGGGACTAGCGTTCTTC. Full variable domain (remainder filled in from reference TRBV9 and TRBJ2-1): DSGVTQTPKHLITATGQRVTLRCSPRSGDLSVYWYQQSLDQGLQFLIQYYNGEERAKGNILERFSAQQFPDLHSELNLSSLELGDSALYFCASSVDPAGLAFFGPGTRLTVL.